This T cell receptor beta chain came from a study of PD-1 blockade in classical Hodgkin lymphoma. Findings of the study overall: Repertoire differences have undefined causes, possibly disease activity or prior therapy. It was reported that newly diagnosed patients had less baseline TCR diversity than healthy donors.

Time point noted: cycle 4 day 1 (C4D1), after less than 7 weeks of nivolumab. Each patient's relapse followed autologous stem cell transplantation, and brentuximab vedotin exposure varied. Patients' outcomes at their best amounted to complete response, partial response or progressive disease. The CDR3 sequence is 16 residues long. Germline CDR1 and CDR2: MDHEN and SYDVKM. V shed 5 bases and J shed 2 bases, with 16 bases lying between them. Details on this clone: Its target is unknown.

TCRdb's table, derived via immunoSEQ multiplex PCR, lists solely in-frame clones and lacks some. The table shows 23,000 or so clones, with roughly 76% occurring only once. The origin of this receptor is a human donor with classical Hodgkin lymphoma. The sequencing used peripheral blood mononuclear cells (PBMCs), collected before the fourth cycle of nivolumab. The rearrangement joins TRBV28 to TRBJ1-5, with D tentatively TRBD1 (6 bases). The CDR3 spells CASSLGGAGGNQPQHF. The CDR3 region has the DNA TGTGCCAGCAGTCTGGGGGGGGCGGGTGGCAATCAGCCCCAGCATTTT.